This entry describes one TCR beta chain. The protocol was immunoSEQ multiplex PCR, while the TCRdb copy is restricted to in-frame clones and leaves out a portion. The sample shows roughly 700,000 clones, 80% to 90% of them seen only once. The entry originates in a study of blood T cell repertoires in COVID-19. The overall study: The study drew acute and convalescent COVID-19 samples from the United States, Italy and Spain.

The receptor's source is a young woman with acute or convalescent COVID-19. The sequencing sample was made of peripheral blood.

CDR3 in amino acids: CGGGAGELFF. The DNA of the CDR3 is TGTGGAGGGGGAGCCGGGGAGCTGTTTTTT. This rearrangement joins TRBV12-3 or TRBV12-4 to TRBJ2-2, with D possibly being TRBD1 (6 bases). This CDR3 has 10 residues.